The 7 T cell receptor beta chains in this list originate from one sample, sequenced in a study of T cell repertoires in cytomegalovirus infection. TCRdb reanalysed the reads using MiXCR and keeps one entry per CDR3 protein. The sample carries approximately 110,000 distinct CDR3 sequences, around 28% recorded once. No antigen is known for these receptors. Sample: CD8+ T cells from cultured PBMCs, taken from culture after CMV antigen stimulation. These receptors were taken from a human donor in good health (CMV status not recorded). Some clones in this sample may be carry-over from other donors' samples.

This clonotype was found many times. V is TRBV20-1 and J is TRBJ1-2, with 10 positions matching TRBD1. The CDR3 has 15 residues. V dropped 6 bases and J dropped 4; count of bases not matched to a gene: 11. Looked up from germline, CDR1 is DFQATT and CDR2 is SNEGSKA (reference sequence). The DNA for the CDR3 is TGCAGTGCCCAAGCCGGGACAGGGGACTTCTATGGCTACACCTTC. Protein: CSAQAGTGDFYGYTF.

This clonotype was recorded at least ten times. V gene TRBV24-1 combines with J gene TRBJ2-3, with 10 bases identical to TRBD2. CDR1 and CDR2 from the germline V gene are KGHDR and SFDVKD. This CDR3 contains 15 residues. Trimming removed 3 bases from V and 3 bases from J; junction bases left unmatched: 2. The chain's CDR3 is CATSDPSGGTDTQYF. DNA of the CDR3: TGTGCCACCAGTGATCCTAGCGGGGGTACAGATACGCAGTATTTT.

This clonotype has more than one count but fewer than ten. This chain joins TRBV30 and TRBJ1-1; D gene unclear. V lost 1 base and J lost 0, with 9 bases in between. Germline V gives CDR1 GTSNPN, CDR2 SVGIG (reference sequence). The CDR3 loop spans 14 amino acids. In DNA, the CDR3 is TGTGCCTGGAGTGGCGGGAGCCTGAACACTGAAGCTTTCTTT. Residues: CAWSGGSLNTEAFF.

The chain uses TRBV7-6 and TRBJ2-2; D might be TRBD1 (6 bases). Germline CDR1 and CDR2: SGHVS and FNYEAQ. Trimming took 3 bases from V and 3 from J, leaving 11 bases between them. The CDR3 consists of 15 residues. Written as DNA, the CDR3 is TGTGCCAGCAGCTTTACAGGGTCGGACACCGGGGAGCTGTTTTTT. It specifies CASSFTGSDTGELFF.

The rearrangement joins TRBV7-9 to TRBJ1-5, with no clear D. Deletions cut 1 base from V and 0 bases from J, with 1 base between. This CDR3 has 13 residues. CDR1 SEHNR and CDR2 FQNEAQ come from the germline V gene (reference sequence). For the CDR3, the DNA is TGTGCCAGCAGCTTAGATAGCAATCAGCCCCAGCATTTT. This gives the protein CASSLDSNQPQHF.

The V call is TRBV14, the J call TRBJ2-7; D remains unclear. CDR1 is SGHDN and CDR2 is FVKESK in the germline V gene. CDR3 size: 11 residues. V lost 1 base to trimming and J lost 7 bases, with 5 bases between them. The CDR3 DNA is TGTGCCAGCAGCCAAGGAAGGGAGCAGTACTTC. It encodes CASSQGREQYF.

The chain employs TRBV7-7 and TRBJ1-4; no firm D call. The germline V gene encodes CDR1 SSHAT and CDR2 FNYEAQ (reference sequence). The length of the CDR3 is 16 residues. With 0 bases removed from V and 2 bases from J, the gap between germline ends came to 10 bases. CDR3 nucleotide sequence: TGTGCCAGCAGCTTAGCAGGGCATGCGACTAATGAAAAACTGTTTTTT. This encodes CASSLAGHATNEKLFF. The whole variable domain, filled in from reference TRBV7-7 and TRBJ1-4, reads GAGVSQSPRYKVTKRGQDVTLRCDPISSHATLYWYQQALGQGPEFLTYFNYEAQPDKSGLPSDRFSAERPEGSISTLTIQRTEQRDSAMYRCASSLAGHATNEKLFFGSGTQLSVL.